These 26 T cell receptor beta chains originate from one sample sequenced in a study of beta chain features in type 1 diabetes. All of the isolated RNA was reverse transcribed, so expressed TCRB transcripts were sequenced. Libraries were prepared by immunoSEQ multiplex PCR; TCRdb keeps only in-frame clonotypes and omits some of them. Of under 350,000 clones detected, approximately 8.1% appear once; the ten largest clones hold 0.9% to 1.2%. The source material was central memory CD4+ T cells from blood. All receptors come from a woman younger than 30 in good health.

This clone came up a few times. This sequence joins TRBV7-2 and TRBJ2-1, with TRBD2 identical over 9 bases. The V segment lost 6 bases and the J segment 0 bases; nucleotides outside the gene matches: 0. The CDR3 consists of 14 residues. Germline CDR1 reads SGHTA; CDR2 reads FQGNSA. CDR3: CASRLAGSYNEQFF. The CDR3 coding sequence is TGTGCCAGCAGACTAGCGGGCTCCTACAATGAGCAGTTCTTC.

The rearrangement links TRBV30 to TRBJ2-7; 14 nucleotides align to TRBD2. Germline V gene sequence: CDR1 GTSNPN, CDR2 SVGIG (reference sequence). V dropped 5 bases and J dropped 6; count of bases not matched to a gene: 3. The CDR3 sequence is 13 residues long. The DNA of the CDR3 is TGTGCCTGGGGGACTAGCGGGAGAGGCGAGCAGTACTTC. Translation: CAWGTSGRGEQYF.

A few counts support this clone. The chain links TRBV28 to TRBJ2-1, with 7 bases aligning to TRBD2. The length of the CDR3 is 16 residues. V gave up 5 bases and J gave up 0 bases; unmatched junction bases: 7. The germline V gene has CDR1 MDHEN and CDR2 SYDVKM. The CDR3 DNA sequence: TGTGCCAGCAGTGACTCTAGCGGCAGCTCCTACAATGAGCAGTTCTTC. This translates into CASSDSSGSSYNEQFF.

The chain is built from TRBV29-1 and TRBJ2-1, with 12 bases lining up with TRBD2. The CDR3 spans 14 residues. CDR1 is SQVTM, CDR2 ANQGSEA, per germline. Trimming removed 8 bases from V and 5 bases from J; junction bases left unmatched: 7. CDR3 amino acids: CSSKTSGSNNEQFF. The CDR3 DNA reads as TGCAGCAGTAAGACTAGCGGGAGTAACAATGAGCAGTTCTTC.

V is TRBV10-2 and J is TRBJ2-5; 8 bases align to TRBD2. The V segment lost 2 bases and the J segment 1 base; nucleotides outside the gene matches: 3. In germline, CDR1 is WSHSY, CDR2 SAAADI. The CDR3 runs 15 residues. CDR3: CASSEPGLVQETQYF. The CDR3 DNA follows: TGCGCCAGCAGTGAGCCGGGACTAGTCCAAGAGACCCAGTACTTC.

This clone was counted at least ten times. The same CDR3 is also encoded by other DNA sequences in this sample. This chain uses TRBV5-4 with TRBJ2-5; either TRBD1 or TRBD2 may supply D (5 bases each). V was trimmed by 0 bases and J by 5 bases, leaving 20 bases between them. In germline, CDR1 is SGHNT, CDR2 YYREEE (reference sequence). CDR3 length equals 17 residues. In nucleotides, the CDR3 is TGTGCCAGCAGCTTGGGGACTGAAAGGGGCGCCAGGGAGACCCAGTACTTC. It specifies CASSLGTERGARETQYF.

This clone came up many times. V gene TRBV4-1 combines with J gene TRBJ1-4; D is unclear. The CDR3 is made up of 18 amino acids. Per the germline V gene, CDR1 is MGHRA and CDR2 is YSYEKL. V lost 1 base and J 8 bases, leaving 23 bases between the germline ends. For the CDR3, the DNA is TGCGCCAGCAGCCAAGTCATGGTTAGCCGAGCGGATAGGGAAAAACTGTTTTTT. This encodes CASSQVMVSRADREKLFF.

V is TRBV7-9 and J is TRBJ2-7; D perhaps matches TRBD1 (6 bases). Trimming left V 1 base short and J 7 bases short, with 17 bases between. The CDR3 loop spans 15 amino acids. In germline, CDR1 is SEHNR, CDR2 FQNEAQ (reference sequence). The CDR3 sequence: CASSLGGSGEREQYV. The DNA for the CDR3 is TGTGCCAGCAGCTTAGGAGGGTCAGGGGAAAGGGAGCAGTACGTC.

This clone was seen more than once but under ten times. A single base is all that separates this from a far larger clone, so a read error is likely. V is TRBV7-6 and J is TRBJ2-3, with D uncertain. CDR3 length equals 11 residues. Per the germline V gene, CDR1 is SGHVS and CDR2 is FNYEAQ. Trimming shortened V by 4 bases and J by 2 bases, and 1 base separated the two germline ends. Here the CDR3 DNA reads TGTGCCAGCAGCTACACAGATACGCAGTATTTT. Translated: CASSYTDTQYF.

This rearrangement joins TRBV30 to TRBJ2-5, with 11 bases matching TRBD2. V dropped 4 bases and J dropped 4; count of bases not matched to a gene: 8. This CDR3 region has 15 residues. CDR1 GTSNPN and CDR2 SVGIG come from the germline V gene (reference sequence). The CDR3 spells CAWKNQGLAVETQYF. CDR3 in DNA: TGTGCCTGGAAGAATCAGGGACTAGCGGTAGAGACCCAGTACTTC.

This clone was observed a single time. The chain has TRBV28 and TRBJ1-5, with TRBD1 matching over 9 bases. CDR1 and CDR2 from the germline V gene are MDHEN and SYDVKM. V gave up 7 bases and J gave up 7 bases; unmatched junction bases: 8. This CDR3 spans 14 amino acids. The CDR3 reads CASTSGQGHQPQHF. The CDR3 DNA reads as TGTGCCAGCACCTCGGGACAGGGTCACCAGCCCCAGCATTTT.

This chain links TRBV7-2 with TRBJ2-7, with D possibly matching TRBD2 (5 bases). V was cut by 1 base and J by 1 base, with 8 bases left in between. This CDR3 comprises 14 residues. Germline values: CDR1 SGHTA, CDR2 FQGNSA. The CDR3 sequence is CASSLGGPSYEQYF. CDR3 coding DNA: TGTGCCAGCAGCTTAGGCGGGCCTTCCTACGAGCAGTACTTC.

This clone was recorded many times. This rearrangement joins TRBV28 to TRBJ1-2; tentatively, D is TRBD1 (5 bases). In germline, CDR1 is MDHEN, CDR2 SYDVKM. The CDR3 is 13 amino acids. V was pared by 3 bases and J by 4 bases, with 9 bases between. In DNA form, the CDR3 reads TGTGCCAGCAGTTTGGGGGGAAGCTATGGCTACACCTTC. Translation: CASSLGGSYGYTF.

This clone was observed a handful of times. The V call is TRBV14, the J call TRBJ2-7; D may be TRBD2 (5 bases). CDR1 SGHDN and CDR2 FVKESK come from the germline V gene. The CDR3 runs to 15 residues. Trimming took off 1 base at V and 4 bases at J, with 14 bases between the two ends. The DNA for the CDR3 is TGTGCCAGCAGCCAAGGAGGGTTCAACTATTACGAGCAGTACTTC. Amino acids: CASSQGGFNYYEQYF.

This clone showed up just a few times. The rearrangement joins TRBV7-2 to TRBJ2-2; perhaps TRBD1 as D (6 bases). Germline lookup yields CDR1 SGHTA and CDR2 FQGNSA. The CDR3 covers 16 residues. The V and J ends lost 5 bases and 1 base respectively, with 14 bases between them. The CDR3 region is CASSLNGGKNTGELFF. In DNA form, the CDR3 reads TGTGCCAGCAGCCTCAATGGGGGCAAGAACACCGGGGAGCTGTTTTTT.

This clone was counted a few times. This sequence joins TRBV7-3 and TRBJ2-2; D remains unclear. This CDR3 comprises 16 residues. Germline lookup yields CDR1 SGHTA and CDR2 FQGTGA. V was cut by 2 bases and J by 0 bases, with 10 bases left in between. The CDR3 region is CASSLGVAANTGELFF. The CDR3 bases are TGTGCCAGCAGCTTAGGAGTAGCAGCGAACACCGGGGAGCTGTTTTTT.

The chain uses TRBV7-3 and TRBJ2-2; no reliable D call. Deletions cut 5 bases from V and 6 bases from J, with 7 bases between. The length of the CDR3 is 12 residues. CDR1 is SGHTA, CDR2 FQGTGA, per germline. The CDR3 DNA reads as TGTGCCAGCAGCCCCGTGGCCGGGGAGCTGTTTTTT. Protein sequence: CASSPVAGELFF.

The chain employs TRBV7-9 and TRBJ2-3; a weak D match, TRBD2 (6 bases). V shed 7 bases and J shed 3 bases, with 23 bases lying between them. The CDR3 contains 17 residues. Per germline, CDR1 SEHNR and CDR2 FQNEAQ (reference sequence). In nucleotides, the CDR3 is TGTGCCAGCACCTCGCCCCGTCGCGGGGTTGGGACAGATACGCAGTATTTT. Translated, it gives CASTSPRRGVGTDTQYF.

The CDR3 reads CASSKSTGELFF. CDR3 nucleotide sequence: TGTGCCAGCAGCAAGAGCACCGGGGAGCTGTTTTTT. The chain uses TRBV5-4 and TRBJ2-2, with D uncertain. The germline V gene encodes CDR1 SGHNT and CDR2 YYREEE (reference sequence). This CDR3 is built from 12 residues. Trimming removed 4 bases at V and 4 bases at J, with 5 bases between.

Note on this clone: Given a much more abundant clone one base away, this may be a read error. The chain carries TRBV19 and TRBJ2-5, with 7 bases aligning to TRBD2. The DNA end is a closer match to TRBJ2-7, so the J assignment may be wrong. The CDR3 is 15 residues long. CDR1 LNHDA and CDR2 SQIVND come from the germline V gene (reference sequence). CDR3 DNA sequence: TGTGCCAGGCGGCCTGCCGGGACTATGACCTACGAGCAGTACTTC. It translates to CARRPAGTMTYEQYF.

This clone has only a few counts. Sequence at one end of the junction differs from germline and may be a read error. The chain employs TRBV7-7 and TRBJ2-5; D is unclear. This CDR3 spans 14 amino acids. The germline CDR1 and CDR2 sequences are SSHAT and FNYEAQ (reference sequence). The CDR3 loop is CASSLLGLEETQYF. DNA for the CDR3: TGTGCTAGCAGCTTATTGGGCCTAGAGGAGACCCAGTACTTC.

Only a few counts were recorded for this clone. The genes are TRBV5-6 and TRBJ2-1; 9 bases map to TRBD2. With V trimmed by 2 bases and J by 0 bases, 3 bases remained unmatched. The CDR3 loop spans 16 amino acids. Germline V gene lookup returns CDR1 SGHDT and CDR2 YYEEEE. The CDR3 DNA reads TGTGCCAGCAGCTTTAGCGGGAGATACTCCTACAATGAGCAGTTCTTC. The encoded protein is CASSFSGRYSYNEQFF.

The chain has TRBV19 and TRBJ2-3; 10 bases are shared with TRBD2. J lost 7 bases, V lost 5 bases, and 12 bases had no gene match. Germline V gene lookup returns CDR1 LNHDA and CDR2 SQIVND (reference sequence). The CDR3 spans 16 residues. CDR3 DNA sequence: TGTGCCAGTAGTGCCGCTAGCGGGAGTAAGTCATATACGCAGTATTTT. Protein: CASSAASGSKSYTQYF.

Comment on this clone: A single base separates this from a much larger clone, so it may be a read error. The rearrangement links TRBV5-1 to TRBJ2-1; 7 bases map to TRBD1. Germline loops: CDR1 SGHRS, CDR2 YFSETQ. J gave up 0 bases and V 0 bases, and 3 bases lay outside the gene matches. This CDR3 region has 16 residues. CDR3 DNA: TGCGCCAGCAGCTTGGAGGGACAGTTCTCCTACAATGAGCAGTTCTTC. Residues: CASSLEGQFSYNEQFF.

This clone appeared a few times. The rearrangement joins TRBV4-1 to TRBJ2-1; D is undetermined. Germline CDR1 and CDR2: MGHRA and YSYEKL. Trimming took off 1 base at V and 5 bases at J, with 9 bases between the two ends. This CDR3 has 14 residues. CDR3 coding DNA: TGCGCCAGCAGCCAAGTAGTTAGAGACAATGAGCAGTTCTTC. It specifies CASSQVVRDNEQFF.

A few counts support this clone. The chain couples TRBV11-1 to TRBJ2-7, with TRBD2 identical over 12 bases. V shed 5 bases and J 6 bases; nucleotides not matched to a gene: 14. There are 17 residues in the CDR3. Germline V lookup: CDR1 SGHAT, CDR2 FQDESV (reference sequence). In DNA, the CDR3 is TGTGCCAGCAGCATGACCTGGACTAGCGGGATATCTCTCGAGCAGTACTTC. Its translation is CASSMTWTSGISLEQYF.